These 2 T cell receptor beta chains originate from one sample sequenced in a study of cytomegalovirus exposure and HLA in healthy donors. Researchers ran the PCR with 60 Vbeta and 13 Jbeta primers. The repertoire was sequenced with immunoSEQ multiplex PCR; TCRdb's copy has only in-frame clones and lacks some. The repertoire holds some 150,000 clones, with approximately 71% as singletons. The sequenced sample was PBMCs. Source of these receptors: a man aged 40-55 years in good health and CMV-seronegative.

A remark on this clone: Other nucleotide sequences in the sample specify the same CDR3. The J gene is TRBJ2-3, the V gene TRBV5-1, with 9 bases aligning to TRBD2. V lost 4 bases and J lost 6; bases outside the gene matches: 3. This CDR3 region has 13 residues. From germline, CDR1 is SGHRS and CDR2 YFSETQ. The CDR3 bases are TGCGCCAGCAGCCTGGCGGGGGGGGATACGCAGTATTTT. It codes for CASSLAGGDTQYF.

CDR3 in DNA: TGTGCCAGCTCTCCGGTCATCAGCAATCAGCCCCAGCATTTT. Translated, it gives CASSPVISNQPQHF. The gene calls are TRBV6-5 and TRBJ1-5; D remains ambiguous. Germline V gene data show CDR1 as MNHEY and CDR2 as SVGAGI. This CDR3 is 14 amino acids long. Trimming took 8 bases from V and 1 from J, leaving 12 bases between them.